These 28 T cell receptor beta chains share one sample of origin, sequenced in a study of T cell responses to AZD1222 COVID-19 vaccine. Assay: immunoSEQ multiplex PCR; the TCRdb copy retains only in-frame clones and omits some. The table has some 150,000 clones, roughly 90% seen once; the top ten hold under 2%. Sequences were derived from peripheral blood, sampled on day 0 of AZD1222 vaccination. These receptors all stem from an adult in good health.

The chain couples TRBV28 to TRBJ1-1, with D maybe TRBD1 (5 bases). Trimming cost V 4 bases and J 5 bases, with 17 bases left between them. This CDR3 spans 15 amino acids. CDR1 and CDR2 from the germline V gene are MDHEN and SYDVKM. The CDR3, as DNA: TGTGCCAGCAGTTCCCCGTCAGGTTGGGGGACTGAAGCTTTCTTT. Translating it yields CASSSPSGWGTEAFF.

The chain couples TRBV6-2 or TRBV6-3 to TRBJ1-5, with D perhaps matching TRBD1 (5 bases). This CDR3 region has 17 residues. Trimming took 0 bases from V and 1 from J, leaving 13 bases between them. The germline V gene has CDR1 MNHEY and CDR2 SVGEGT. The CDR3 nucleotides are TGTGCCAGCAGTTACTCGAAGGGGTGGTTGAGCAATCAGCCCCAGCATTTT. Translation gives CASSYSKGWLSNQPQHF.

The sample holds one count of this clone. The DNA for the CDR3 is TGTGCCAGCAGCTTCGATACAGGGGGCAACTATGGCTACACCTTC. As protein: CASSFDTGGNYGYTF. The V gene is TRBV7-2, the J gene TRBJ1-2; 9 bases are a match to TRBD1. The V segment lost 3 bases and the J segment 2 bases; nucleotides outside the gene matches: 4. The CDR3 is 15 residues long. Germline-derived CDR1 and CDR2 are SGHTA and FQGNSA.

The rearrangement links TRBV19 to TRBJ1-2; D is possibly TRBD1 (5 bases). The CDR3 contains 18 residues. Germline V lookup: CDR1 LNHDA, CDR2 SQIVND (reference sequence). V gave up 1 base and J gave up 4 bases, with 22 bases separating them. The CDR3 DNA follows: TGTGCCAGTAGTATAGCGGCTTTAGGGACGACGGCGTCCTATGGCTACACCTTC. Its protein product is CASSIAALGTTASYGYTF.

The chain is built from TRBV5-4 and TRBJ2-5; D could derive from TRBD1 or TRBD2 (6 bases each). Trimming left V 0 bases short and J 4 bases short, with 16 bases between. In germline, CDR1 is SGHNT, CDR2 YYREEE (reference sequence). This CDR3 has 16 amino acids. The CDR3 spells CASSLAGGLVGETQYF. CDR3 nucleotide sequence: TGTGCCAGCAGCTTGGCTGGGGGGCTGGTTGGAGAGACCCAGTACTTC.

The J gene is TRBJ1-1, the V gene TRBV7-9; D is undetermined. The CDR3 is 12 residues long. Trimming removed 7 bases at V and 0 bases at J, with 6 bases between. Germline lookup yields CDR1 SEHNR and CDR2 FQNEAQ (reference sequence). The CDR3 is CASTLMNTEAFF. CDR3 coding DNA: TGTGCCAGCACCCTTATGAACACTGAAGCTTTCTTT.

The chain recombines TRBV25-1 with TRBJ2-2; TRBD1 is a possible D gene (6 bases). The CDR3 has 16 residues. V was cut by 5 bases and J by 0 bases, with 13 bases left in between. Germline lookup yields CDR1 MGHDK and CDR2 SYGVNS. The CDR3 spells CASSLSQGTNTGELFF. In nucleotides, the CDR3 is TGTGCCAGCAGTCTCTCCCAGGGGACGAACACCGGGGAGCTGTTTTTT.

The DNA of the CDR3 is TGTGCCAGCAGCTTATCCCTAGCGGGAGTCACCGGGGAGCTGTTTTTT. Translated: CASSLSLAGVTGELFF. The V and J genes are TRBV7-3 and TRBJ2-2; 10 bases match TRBD2. The germline V gene has CDR1 SGHTA and CDR2 FQGTGA. The CDR3 contains 16 residues. J was trimmed by 4 bases and V by 2 bases; bases with no gene match: 4.

The chain employs TRBV7-2 and TRBJ2-4, with a possible D match to TRBD1 (5 bases). This CDR3 has 14 residues. The germline V gene encodes CDR1 SGHTA and CDR2 FQGNSA. V lost 5 bases, J lost 5 bases, and 13 bases lay in between. In nucleotides, the CDR3 is TGTGCCAGCAGCCCCGGACATGGCGAAAACATTCAGTACTTC. Translating gives CASSPGHGENIQYF. The full variable domain, rest sourced from reference TRBV7-2 and TRBJ2-4, is GAGVSQSPSNKVTEKGKDVELRCDPISGHTALYWYRQSLGQGLEFLIYFQGNSAPDKSGLPSDRFSAERTGGSVSTLTIQRTQQEDSAVYLCASSPGHGENIQYFGAGTRLSVL.

A single count supports this clone. This chain uses TRBV6-6 with TRBJ1-5; TRBD1 aligns across 7 bases. The CDR3 totals 15 residues. Germline CDR1 MNHNY, CDR2 SVGAGI (reference sequence). With 5 bases clipped from V and 3 bases from J, the junction kept 7 bases outside the gene matches. The CDR3 region is CASSQRQGPNQPQHF. CDR3 nucleotides: TGTGCCAGCAGTCAAAGACAGGGCCCCAATCAGCCCCAGCATTTT.

The chain carries TRBV9 and TRBJ2-5; D may be TRBD1 (5 bases). Germline V CDR1 and CDR2: SGDLS, YYNGEE. Deletions cut 1 base from V and 5 bases from J, with 15 bases between. The CDR3 totals 15 residues. In DNA form, the CDR3 reads TGTGCCAGCAGCGTATTCACAGGCCAGGAGGAGACCCAGTACTTC. It codes for CASSVFTGQEETQYF.

This sequence joins TRBV29-1 and TRBJ2-4, with D perhaps being TRBD1 or TRBD2 (5 bases each). The CDR3 extends over 11 amino acids. Per germline, CDR1 SQVTM and CDR2 ANQGSEA. Written as DNA, the CDR3 is TGCAGGGCTACCAAGGGGAGCATTCAGTACTTC. Its translation: CRATKGSIQYF.

This chain joins TRBV5-4 and TRBJ2-5, with 9 bases aligning to TRBD2. The germline gives CDR1 SGHNT, CDR2 YYREEE (reference sequence). The ends lost 4 bases at V and 4 bases at J; junction bases unmatched: 8. The length of the CDR3 is 15 residues. Written as DNA, the CDR3 is TGTGCCAGCAGCACACCCCTAGCGGGGCGAGAGACCCAGTACTTC. Its translation is CASSTPLAGRETQYF.

The chain has TRBV7-2 and TRBJ1-1; no definite D call. V lost 1 base and J lost 3, with 12 bases in between. The CDR3 has 15 amino acids. Germline CDR1 and CDR2: SGHTA and FQGNSA. CDR3 sequence: CASSLVISRDTEAFF. In DNA form, the CDR3 reads TGTGCCAGCAGCTTAGTTATTTCGCGGGACACTGAAGCTTTCTTT.

This chain links TRBV4-1 with TRBJ2-3; a weak D match, TRBD1 (6 bases). There are 14 residues in the CDR3. Trimming removed 0 bases from V and 10 bases from J, with 14 bases in between. The germline CDR1 and CDR2 sequences are MGHRA and YSYEKL. The CDR3 sequence is CASSQEVGQFAQYF. The CDR3, as DNA: TGCGCCAGCAGCCAAGAAGTTGGACAGTTTGCGCAGTATTTT.

V gene TRBV12-3 or TRBV12-4 combines with J gene TRBJ2-2, with D unclear. V lost 2 bases to trimming and J lost 6 bases, with 7 bases between them. CDR3 length: 13 residues. DNA of the CDR3: TGTGCCAGCAGTTTAACGGGCCCCGGGGAGCTGTTTTTT. It codes for CASSLTGPGELFF.

The chain employs TRBV5-8 and TRBJ1-1; TRBD1 is a possible D gene (6 bases). CDR1 and CDR2 (germline): SGHTS, YDEGEE. This CDR3 is built from 14 residues. The V end was cut by 7 bases, the J end by 5 bases, with 18 bases between. CDR3 region: CASGFQTGATEAFF. As DNA, the CDR3 is TGTGCCAGCGGGTTCCAGACGGGGGCGACTGAAGCTTTCTTT.

The chain employs TRBV6-5 and TRBJ1-1; TRBD1 matches at 8 bases. Germline CDR1 MNHEY, CDR2 SVGAGI. V was clipped by 5 bases and J by 0 bases; unmatched bases: 2. The length of the CDR3 is 14 residues. CDR3: CASSKDRVNTEAFF. As DNA, the CDR3 is TGTGCCAGCAGTAAGGACAGGGTGAACACTGAAGCTTTCTTT.

The genes are TRBV29-1 and TRBJ1-4; 9 nucleotides match TRBD1. The length of the CDR3 is 18 residues. J lost 8 bases, V lost 1 base, and 17 bases had no gene match. CDR1 and CDR2 (germline): SQVTM, ANQGSEA. CDR3 bases: TGCAGCGTTGAAGGCTCGGGACAGGGTCCCTTCCTGAGAGAAAAACTGTTTTTT. This encodes CSVEGSGQGPFLREKLFF.

Note on this clone: The junction does not match germline at one end; this may be a read error. The chain combines TRBV18 with TRBJ2-5; unclear D gene. The CDR3 runs to 12 residues. From germline, CDR1 is KGHSH and CDR2 LQKENI. This chain's CDR3 is CASSPASRALDF. The CDR3 nucleotides are TGTGCCAGCTCACCAGCGAGCCGGGCCCTTGACTTC.

This clone has a single count. CDR3 sequence reads: CASSFRPGPSTDTQYF. In DNA form, the CDR3 reads TGTGCCAGCAGTTTCCGGCCAGGGCCCAGCACAGATACGCAGTATTTT. The chain uses TRBV27 and TRBJ2-3, with TRBD1 as a possible D gene (5 bases). This CDR3 has 16 residues. Trimming stripped 3 bases from V and 0 bases from J, with 13 bases between. From germline, CDR1 is MNHEY and CDR2 SMNVEV (reference sequence).

Only one count was recorded for this clone. This chain connects TRBV5-3 to TRBJ1-2; 7 bases are shared with TRBD1. TRBV5-3 is filed as an ORF, its function uncertain. J gave up 5 bases and V 3 bases, and 4 bases lay outside the gene matches. The CDR3 consists of 13 residues. CDR3 DNA sequence: TGTGCCAGAAGCTGCCAGGGGGAATATGGCTACACCTTC. This gives the protein CARSCQGEYGYTF.

The V gene is TRBV2, the J gene TRBJ2-2, with 9 bases matching TRBD1. V shed 10 bases and J 4 bases; nucleotides not matched to a gene: 7. This CDR3 has 14 residues. The germline gives CDR1 SNHLY, CDR2 FYNNEI. The CDR3 here is CAITGTGITGELFF. In DNA, the CDR3 is TGTGCCATAACCGGGACAGGGATCACCGGGGAGCTGTTTTTT.

V is TRBV19 and J is TRBJ1-1; 11 nucleotides line up with TRBD1. The germline V gene has CDR1 LNHDA and CDR2 SQIVND (reference sequence). The CDR3 consists of 14 residues. Losses at the gene ends were 5 bases for V and 4 bases for J; bases not matched to a gene: 3. The CDR3 DNA reads as TGTGCCAGTAGTCGGGACAGGGGGATCACTGAAGCTTTCTTT. This codes for CASSRDRGITEAFF.

Details on this clone: An end of the junction differs from the germline gene, which may be a read error. The rearrangement joins TRBV7-8 to TRBJ1-5, with 7 positions matching TRBD1. Germline CDR1 and CDR2: SGHVS and FQNEAQ. The CDR3 extends over 13 amino acids. CDR3 nucleotide sequence: TGTGCCAGCAGCACCCAACGGACAGGCCCCCTGCATTTT. It encodes CASSTQRTGPLHF.

This clone was detected only a few times. CDR3 DNA: TGTGCCTGGAGGCGGGAAAACAATGAGCAGTTCTTC. Protein product: CAWRRENNEQFF. The rearrangement uses TRBV30 and TRBJ2-1, with D possibly TRBD2 on 6 matching bases. The CDR3 totals 12 residues. Germline-derived CDR1 and CDR2 are GTSNPN and SVGIG (reference sequence). V gave up 3 bases and J gave up 5 bases, with 8 bases separating them.

Regarding this clone: At one boundary the junction diverges from the germline segment, which might be a read error. The chain recombines TRBV9 with TRBJ1-1; D not resolved. CDR1 is SGDLS, CDR2 YYNGEE, per germline. The CDR3 totals 13 residues. This chain's CDR3 is CASSVLGNAEAFF. The CDR3 coding sequence is TGTGCCAGCAGCGTTCTAGGGAACGCTGAAGCTTTCTTT.

CDR3 protein: CASSTGSTDTQYF. Written as DNA, the CDR3 is TGCGCCAGCAGTACAGGTAGCACAGATACGCAGTATTTT. The chain combines TRBV5-1 with TRBJ2-3; tentative D call: TRBD1 (5 bases). V was shortened by 5 bases and J by 0 bases, with 7 bases between the two germline ends. The CDR3 has 13 residues. Germline V gene sequence: CDR1 SGHRS, CDR2 YFSETQ.